The clone carrying this TCR beta chain showed up just a few times. Germline loops: CDR1 LGHNA, CDR2 YNFKEQ. J gave up 4 bases and V 4 bases, and 9 bases lay outside the gene matches. The CDR3 contains 16 residues. This record comes from a study of blood T cell repertoires in COVID-19. Data came from immunoSEQ multiplex PCR; TCRdb stores just in-frame clones and leaves some out. This table has roughly 260,000 clones, roughly four fifths appearing once. The chain has TRBV4-2 and TRBJ2-2; TRBD2 aligns across 7 bases. The specimen was peripheral blood. This TCR came from a woman aged 65 to 85 with acute or convalescent COVID-19. CDR3 sequence: CASSPGRVAGTGELFF. In DNA, the CDR3 is TGTGCCAGCAGCCCGGGTCGGGTAGCGGGCACCGGGGAGCTGTTTTTT.